These 32 T cell receptor beta chains came from one sample sequenced in a study of CD8 T cells in ankylosing spondylitis. TCRdb independently ran MiXCR on the 5' RACE reads; one entry per CDR3 protein. The data contain roughly 230,000 distinct CDR3 sequences, about 18% of them singletons. The sequenced material came from blood, either unsorted or a sorted T cell fraction (not recorded which). Receptors originate from a male donor with ankylosing spondylitis or in good health (not recorded which).

The chain joins TRBV7-1 to TRBJ2-2; TRBD1 aligns across 10 bases. TRBV7-1 carries the ORF label, with uncertain function. Trimming removed 10 bases from V and 3 bases from J; junction bases left unmatched: 8. This CDR3 region has 15 residues. In DNA form, the CDR3 reads TGTGCCATCGGCCCCGGGACAGGGGACACCGGGGAGCTGTTTTTT. Its translation is CAIGPGTGDTGELFF.

At least ten counts were recorded for this clonotype. The chain employs TRBV27 and TRBJ2-7; a possible D gene is TRBD1 (5 bases). V lost 5 bases, J lost 2 bases, and 16 bases lay in between. CDR3 length: 15 residues. Germline CDR1 is MNHEY and CDR2 is SMNVEV (reference sequence). The CDR3 loop reads CASSPTTSGTYEQYF. For the CDR3, the DNA is TGTGCCAGCAGTCCTACCACCTCAGGGACCTACGAGCAGTACTTC.

This rearrangement joins TRBV29-1 to TRBJ2-2; 11 bases fit TRBD2. The V gene's germline CDR1 is SQVTM and CDR2 ANQGSEA. V shed 6 bases, J shed 3 bases, and the junction held 0 bases outside the gene matches. The CDR3 is made up of 13 amino acids. The CDR3 protein is CSVGLADTGELFF. CDR3 bases: TGCAGCGTGGGACTAGCGGACACCGGGGAGCTGTTTTTT.

This sequence joins TRBV27 and TRBJ1-1, with D possibly TRBD1 on 5 matching bases. V dropped 5 bases and J dropped 0 bases, with 10 bases sitting between them. Germline assignment: CDR1 MNHEY and CDR2 SMNVEV (reference sequence). The CDR3 consists of 14 residues. The CDR3 DNA reads as TGTGCCAGCAGTCCGGGACTCCTGAACACTGAAGCTTTCTTT. Translating gives CASSPGLLNTEAFF.

This clonotype has only a few counts. This sequence joins TRBV7-6 and TRBJ2-3; D ambiguous. Per germline, CDR1 SGHVS and CDR2 FNYEAQ. The CDR3 totals 15 residues. V was trimmed by 4 bases and J by 1 base, leaving 12 bases between them. CDR3 nucleotides: TGTGCCAGCAGCTCCATCCGCGGAGGCACAGATACGCAGTATTTT. It yields the protein CASSSIRGGTDTQYF.

The chain employs TRBV29-1 and TRBJ2-1, with 7 bases fitting TRBD1. V dropped 1 base and J dropped 0; count of bases not matched to a gene: 6. Germline V CDR1 and CDR2: SQVTM, ANQGSEA. The CDR3 has 16 residues. CDR3 loop: CSVEGAGTDSYNEQFF. The CDR3 bases are TGCAGCGTTGAAGGGGCCGGGACAGACTCCTACAATGAGCAGTTCTTC.

This clonotype has a count of ten or more. The genes are TRBV3-1 and TRBJ2-2, with 8 bases fitting TRBD1. V lost 1 base and J lost 7; bases outside the gene matches: 8. CDR3 length: 16 residues. Germline loops: CDR1 LGHDT, CDR2 YNNKEL (reference sequence). The CDR3 loop reads CASSQADRAVGGELFF. The CDR3 nucleotides read TGTGCCAGCAGCCAAGCGGACAGGGCTGTTGGCGGGGAGCTGTTTTTT. Complete variable domain (other parts from reference TRBV3-1 and TRBJ2-2): DTAVSQTPKYLVTQMGNDKSIKCEQNLGHDTMYWYKQDSKKFLKIMFSYNNKELIINETVPNRFSPKSPDKAHLNLHINSLELGDSAVYFCASSQADRAVGGELFFGEGSRLTVL.

In regard to this clonotype: No DNA is shown, since the ends of the CDR3 on it are uncertain; the CDR3 is the one TCRdb lists. This chain connects TRBV12-5 to TRBJ2-7. The V gene's germline CDR1 is LGHNT and CDR2 FRNRAP. The CDR3 sequence runs 13 residues, both termini included. The CDR3 reads CASGFGEGDEQYF.

The rearrangement joins TRBV4-3 to TRBJ2-3; D perhaps matches TRBD2 (5 bases). V dropped 3 bases and J dropped 4 bases, with 17 bases sitting between them. The CDR3 sequence is 16 residues long. CDR1 is LGHNA, CDR2 YSLEER, per germline. The CDR3 reads CASSQERARLPDTQYF. The CDR3 DNA sequence: TGCGCCAGCAGCCAGGAGAGGGCCCGGCTCCCAGATACGCAGTATTTT.

V gene TRBV4-2 combines with J gene TRBJ2-1; 7 nucleotides match TRBD2. Germline CDR1 reads LGHNA; CDR2 reads YNFKEQ. The CDR3 is made up of 16 amino acids. The J segment lost 2 bases and the V segment lost 4 bases, leaving 8 bases of the junction unmatched. This CDR3 reads CASSPGDYQPYNEQFF. The CDR3 DNA follows: TGTGCCAGCAGCCCCGGGGACTACCAGCCCTACAATGAGCAGTTCTTC.

CDR3 region: CASSQDGGVGEQFF. CDR3 sequence (DNA): TGCGCCAGCAGCCAAGATGGGGGGGTCGGTGAGCAGTTCTTC. The chain links TRBV4-3 to TRBJ2-1; 7 bases agree with TRBD2. The CDR3 contains 14 residues. V shed 0 bases and J 9 bases; nucleotides not matched to a gene: 5. The germline gives CDR1 LGHNA, CDR2 YSLEER.

The chain recombines TRBV27 with TRBJ2-3; 7 bases match TRBD2. The V gene end was trimmed by 0 bases and the J gene end by 0 bases; junction bases not matched to a gene: 6. CDR3 length equals 17 residues. Germline lookup yields CDR1 MNHEY and CDR2 SMNVEV (reference sequence). This chain's CDR3 is CASSLSLASSSTDTQYF. CDR3 nucleotide sequence: TGTGCCAGCAGTTTATCACTAGCGAGCTCTAGCACAGATACGCAGTATTTT.

The gene calls are TRBV5-5 and TRBJ1-2; D is undetermined. CDR3 length: 13 residues. Trimming took 4 bases from V and 2 from J, leaving 9 bases between them. The germline V gene has CDR1 SGHKS and CDR2 YYEKEE (reference sequence). The DNA of the CDR3 is TGTGCCAGCAGCACGACCGAGAACTATGGCTACACCTTC. This codes for CASSTTENYGYTF.

The chain combines TRBV12-3 or TRBV12-4 with TRBJ2-1; D possibly corresponds to TRBD2 (6 bases). The V end was cut by 3 bases, the J end by 8 bases, with 11 bases between. There are 13 residues in the CDR3. CDR3 DNA sequence: TGTGCCAGCAGTTTCGCGTCGGGGGATGAGCAGTTCTTC. This encodes CASSFASGDEQFF.

The sample holds many counts of this clonotype. V and J are TRBV15 and TRBJ2-1; TRBD1 matches 7 bases. CDR1 LNHNV and CDR2 YYDKDF come from the germline V gene (reference sequence). This CDR3 comprises 15 residues. V shed 3 bases and J 9 bases; nucleotides not matched to a gene: 11. The CDR3 loop is CATSSRAGGQGEQFF. CDR3 nucleotides: TGTGCCACCAGCAGTAGGGCAGGGGGACAAGGTGAGCAGTTCTTC.

There are a few counts of this clonotype. In DNA form, the CDR3 reads TGTGCCAGCATGTCGGCAGCTATAGATGGCTACACCTTC. Translating gives CASMSAAIDGYTF. The chain carries TRBV6-1 and TRBJ1-2; D uncertain. V was trimmed by 7 bases and J by 6 bases, leaving 15 bases between them. CDR1 and CDR2 from the germline V gene are MNHNS and SASEGT. CDR3 size: 13 residues.

This clonotype was seen a handful of times. V gene TRBV13 combines with J gene TRBJ2-3, with D hard to call. Germline lookup yields CDR1 PRHDT and CDR2 FYEKMQ (reference sequence). Trimming removed 2 bases at V and 5 bases at J, with 11 bases between. The CDR3 runs to 14 residues. For the CDR3, the DNA is TGTGCCAGCAGCTTAAGAGACTCTTTAGATACGCAGTATTTT. Its protein product is CASSLRDSLDTQYF.

Many counts were recorded for this clonotype. J is TRBJ2-1 and V is TRBV5-5; D could derive from TRBD1 or TRBD2 (5 bases each). Germline lookup yields CDR1 SGHKS and CDR2 YYEKEE (reference sequence). This CDR3 spans 16 amino acids. Trimming shortened V by 5 bases and J by 4 bases, and 19 bases separated the two germline ends. CDR3 residues: CASSEGYRSPYNEQFF. The CDR3 nucleotides read TGTGCCAGCAGTGAGGGATACAGGTCCCCGTACAATGAGCAGTTCTTC.

This clonotype has ten or more counts. V is TRBV7-6 and J is TRBJ2-1; D is possibly TRBD1 (6 bases). With 2 bases removed from V and 6 bases from J, the gap between germline ends came to 17 bases. The CDR3 spans 16 residues. Germline assignment: CDR1 SGHVS and CDR2 FNYEAQ. The CDR3 coding sequence is TGTGCCAGCAGCTTATCTTGGGGGCCCAACCTCAATGAGCAGTTCTTC. It codes for CASSLSWGPNLNEQFF.

This clonotype was seen a handful of times. The chain links TRBV7-2 to TRBJ2-7, with 7 nucleotides matching TRBD2. Per germline, CDR1 SGHTA and CDR2 FQGNSA. The J segment lost 1 base and the V segment lost 4 bases, leaving 10 bases of the junction unmatched. The CDR3 extends over 16 amino acids. The CDR3 spells CASSSTPGTNSYEQYF. The DNA of the CDR3 is TGTGCCAGCAGCTCTACCCCCGGGACTAATTCCTACGAGCAGTACTTC.

This clonotype was recorded once. The rearrangement joins TRBV2 to TRBJ2-5; D not resolved. This CDR3 is 15 amino acids long. V shed 6 bases and J shed 4 bases, with 18 bases lying between them. CDR1 and CDR2 from the germline V gene are SNHLY and FYNNEI. DNA of the CDR3: TGTGCCAGCAGAGACCTGACGGTACCCCTAGAGACCCAGTACTTC. It yields the protein CASRDLTVPLETQYF.

This clonotype was counted between two and nine times. V and J are TRBV7-6 and TRBJ1-4; D ambiguous. The V and J ends lost 5 bases and 0 bases respectively, with 13 bases between them. Germline values: CDR1 SGHVS, CDR2 FNYEAQ. There are 16 residues in the CDR3. In nucleotides, the CDR3 is TGTGCCAGCAGCCCTTCGGACGGATCAACTAATGAAAAACTGTTTTTT. This translates into CASSPSDGSTNEKLFF.

This clonotype was counted at least ten times. The V gene is TRBV10-3, the J gene TRBJ2-1; the D gene is possibly TRBD2 (5 bases). Germline lookup yields CDR1 ENHRY and CDR2 SYGVKD. V lost 2 bases, J lost 2 bases, and 13 bases lay in between. The CDR3 extends over 16 amino acids. CDR3 sequence: CAISEGISDPYNEQFF. The CDR3 DNA reads as TGTGCCATCAGTGAGGGAATTAGCGATCCCTACAATGAGCAGTTCTTC.

The table lists this clonotype with a few counts. J is TRBJ2-1 and V is TRBV4-1; 11 nucleotides line up with TRBD2. The CDR3 covers 21 residues. Germline values: CDR1 MGHRA, CDR2 YSYEKL. J was trimmed by 3 bases and V by 1 base; bases with no gene match: 17. The CDR3 region is CASSQVPPTSGTLGGYNEQFF. The CDR3, as DNA: TGCGCCAGCAGCCAAGTTCCTCCGACTAGCGGGACCCTGGGGGGCTACAATGAGCAGTTCTTC.

The rearrangement joins TRBV29-1 to TRBJ2-2; a possible D gene is TRBD1 (5 bases). Trimming took off 4 bases at V and 0 bases at J, with 9 bases between the two ends. CDR3 length: 14 residues. CDR1 and CDR2 from the germline V gene are SQVTM and ANQGSEA. CDR3 DNA sequence: TGCAGCGTTGGGGGCAGGCCGAACACCGGGGAGCTGTTTTTT. Its translation: CSVGGRPNTGELFF.

This clonotype came up a few times. The chain combines TRBV4-1 with TRBJ1-5; the D gene is possibly TRBD1 (6 bases). Germline CDR1 is MGHRA and CDR2 is YSYEKL. The CDR3 contains 17 residues. With 0 bases removed from V and 5 bases from J, the gap between germline ends came to 17 bases. CDR3 nucleotides: TGCGCCAGCAGCCAAGAAGGGGGACTGGGCGGGCATCAGCCCCAGCATTTT. Residues: CASSQEGGLGGHQPQHF.

This clonotype was counted between two and nine times. The chain recombines TRBV9 with TRBJ1-4; TRBD1 might be the D (6 bases). V lost 3 bases and J 3 bases, leaving 12 bases between the germline ends. CDR3 size: 15 residues. The V gene's germline CDR1 is SGDLS and CDR2 YYNGEE. The CDR3 coding sequence is TGTGCCAGCAGCGCAGGGCGGGGGCCTAATGAAAAACTGTTTTTT. Protein sequence: CASSAGRGPNEKLFF.

This clonotype was recorded a few times. The V gene is TRBV20-1, the J gene TRBJ2-7; a possible D gene is TRBD2 (6 bases). The CDR3 is 14 residues long. Germline values: CDR1 DFQATT, CDR2 SNEGSKA (reference sequence). Trimming removed 6 bases from V and 2 bases from J, with 17 bases in between. The CDR3 DNA sequence: TGCAGTGCCAGACTAGGGGTACCCCCCTACGAGCAGTACTTC. Protein sequence: CSARLGVPPYEQYF.

The chain joins TRBV12-3 or TRBV12-4 to TRBJ2-1; 13 bases align to TRBD2. The V and J ends lost 6 bases and 7 bases, in that order; junction bases with no gene match: 3. There are 14 residues in the CDR3. Here the CDR3 reads CASRRTSGSNEQFF. In nucleotides, the CDR3 is TGTGCCAGCAGACGGACTAGCGGGAGTAATGAGCAGTTCTTC.

This clonotype showed up just a few times. This chain links TRBV20-1 with TRBJ2-5; TRBD1 aligns across 10 bases. Germline V CDR1 and CDR2: DFQATT, SNEGSKA (reference sequence). The CDR3 spans 15 residues. Trimming took 6 bases from V and 5 from J; bases not matched to a gene: 12. For the CDR3, the DNA is TGCAGTGCAGACGGCGGGGACAGGGGATATGAGACCCAGTACTTC. Amino acids: CSADGGDRGYETQYF.

Ten or more counts support this clonotype. J is TRBJ1-1 and V is TRBV25-1, with D possibly TRBD1 on 6 matching bases. The CDR3 consists of 11 residues. Germline V gene data show CDR1 as MGHDK and CDR2 as SYGVNS. V was cut by 6 bases and J by 8 bases, with 10 bases left in between. The CDR3, as DNA: TGTGCCAGCAGGTCCACAGGGGAAGCTTTCTTT. Translated, it gives CASRSTGEAFF.

This clonotype was picked up many times. This chain links TRBV5-1 with TRBJ2-3, with unresolved D. Germline V gene data show CDR1 as SGHRS and CDR2 as YFSETQ. The CDR3 runs 14 residues. Trimming took off 3 bases at V and 1 base at J, with 9 bases between the two ends. CDR3 nucleotide sequence: TGCGCCAGCAGCTCCCGACTTCGCACAGATACGCAGTATTTT. Amino acid sequence: CASSSRLRTDTQYF.